This T cell receptor (beta chain) comes out of a study of cytomegalovirus exposure and HLA in healthy donors (TCRdb year 2017). For the wider study: An earlier analysis of some 620 of the donors reported about 260 Gb of sequence data and 95 million to 120 million unique TCR beta sequences obtained from 180 million or so T cells. To predict cytomegalovirus infection status, the study brought together high-throughput TCR immunosequencing, statistical association of individual TCRs with disease status, and machine learning. Of the roughly 400 genotyped donors, approximately 83% fell in the genetic ancestry cluster associated with self-reported Caucasian donors. Both class I and class II loci were covered by HLA typing, at four-digit resolution. Around 320 gigabases of sequencing data and approximately 85 million unique TCR sequences were included in an early release covering about 700 HLA-typed donors. Among about 400 genotyped donors of the cohort, an average of approximately 200,000 unique TCR beta nucleotide sequences was sequenced per donor, of which 15% to 20% were non-productive. An earlier analysis of 587 of the donors used high-throughput TCR beta sequencing to judge whether each TCR beta V gene segment behaved as functional or pseudogenic. Because of strong linkage in the cohort, five DR-DQ haplotypes were treated as single units for association and clustering. To study patterns of TCR occurrence, a later analysis re-analyzed previously published TCR beta repertoires from 600 to 750 donors and added high-resolution HLA genotyping. The study aimed to test whether signatures of past pathogen exposure could be identified by cataloging public T cell receptors. Every discovery cohort repertoire had been produced on one sequencing platform. Alongside the repertoire data, information on donor age, sex, ethnicity and CMV serostatus was compiled. The study profiled the T cell repertoires of under 700 subjects by immunosequencing and related them to cytomegalovirus serostatus. Along with the roughly 700-subject first cohort, a separate validation cohort of over a hundred different subjects was used. The later analysis used no new phenotypic data to find candidate immune exposures, relying instead on TCR beta sequences and their occurrence across donors. The number of donors typed differed by locus, with 629-630 for A, B, C, DRB1 and DQB1, roughly 520 for DQA1, 606 for DPA1, and 400 to 490 for DPB1. A later genetic analysis took genome-wide SNP genotypes for about three fifths of the roughly 670 donors and used that subset as a discovery cohort.

On the study overall, not on this receptor specifically: The sequencing pipeline was judged likely to have produced a cluster of highly shared sequence variants as a technical artifact. In a later analysis, some 17,000 TCR beta sequences were associated with specific HLA alleles at a false discovery rate of 0.05. A later analysis reported that several top co-occurrence clusters appeared linked to parvovirus B19, influenza, CMV and Epstein-Barr virus. An association between a missense DCLRE1C variant and V-gene and J-gene trimming of TCR beta chains was found in a later genetic analysis and replicated in an independent cohort. Correlated functional status among segregating V segments might be attributable to linkage disequilibrium, but an unknown experimental factor could not be ruled out. This cohort had only TCR beta chains sequenced, and the lack of alpha or paired-chain data limited which features could be detected. In a later genetic analysis, fewer N-insertions in productive TCRs were reported among donors in an Asian-associated ancestry cluster than the approximately 670-donor mean. Most TCR sequences were observed very rarely across donors, whereas some public TCRs were present in many individuals. According to a later analysis, most CMV-associated TCR beta chains appeared to be HLA-restricted, and the HLA associations seemed to be driven largely by CMV exposure. A few of the identified cytomegalovirus-associated TCR beta chains were confirmed in vitro to be specific for cytomegalovirus antigens. The classifier was reported to diagnose cytomegalovirus status with high specificity and sensitivity in both the original and validation cohorts. Assigning TCR associations to individual alleles was difficult when HLA alleles, especially DR and DQ, strongly co-occurred. Some IMGT-functional V segments, including TRBV6-2 and TRBV6-3, could not be distinguished by the 87-base-pair reads and were therefore excluded. In a later analysis, TCR association rates were found to vary across HLA loci, with the most associated TCRs seen for DRB1 alleles and the fewest for HLA-C alleles. Broadly in line with IMGT annotations, most TCR beta V segments showed up in productive rearrangements about 87% or about 30% of the time in an earlier analysis of roughly 590 of the donors. A total of 150 or so TCR beta chains were listed by the study as associated with cytomegalovirus. A further reported finding was that TCR beta sequences accurately predicted the HLA-A and HLA-B alleles for most subjects in the first cohort. CMV serostatus was the only immune exposure information available for the cohort. In a later analysis, HLA-associated TCR beta chains were found to be more clonally expanded and to have lower generation probabilities than equally common non-associated chains. Because some donors lacked HLA typing at each locus, the association tests relied only on the typed subset. Presence/absence analyses assumed roughly uniform sequencing depth across donors, an assumption that may not hold. Because counts were too low, roughly 17 rarely observed V segments, including chromosome 9 orphons, were left out of the earlier analysis of roughly 600 of the donors. The authors suggested that the approach could potentially be generalized to other disease states and immunological phenotypes.

The cohort was made up of 650 to 700 healthy bone marrow donors. All cohort members were sampled while nominally healthy, although unrecorded immune exposures were likely present. The donor was CMV seropositive and was included in the group of approximately 300 seropositive cohort members. A peripheral blood sample was provided by each donor, and peripheral blood mononuclear cells were used for TCR beta sequencing. Genomic DNA extraction from the blood cell samples was performed with the Qiagen DNeasy Blood Extraction Kit. From the cysteine through the phenylalanine, the CDR3 covers 13 amino acids. Of all the DNA, just the CDR3 is kept, 39 bases in frame from base 1. The V end loses 3 bases and the J end loses 4 bases, and a stretch of 10 bases separates them. CDR1 SGHDT and CDR2 YYEEEE are derived from the germline V gene. Library preparation employed the immunoSEQ multiplex PCR assay. The multiplex PCR relied on a mix of 60 forward primers for TCR Vbeta segments and 13 reverse primers for TCR Jbeta segments. A multiplex PCR assay on genomic DNA amplified the CDR3 region of rearranged TCR beta genes. On the Illumina HiSeq System, the amplified TCR beta libraries were sequenced as 87-base-pair reads. In the authors' own workflow: In a later analysis, tens of millions of unique TCR beta chains were counted across the approximately 640 repertoires, and roughly 10 million of these chains were shared by at least two donors. A nearest-neighbor algorithm error-corrected the raw reads and collapsed the reads into unique sequences, merging closely related sequences to remove PCR and sequencing errors. CDR3 sequences were aligned to IMGT reference sequences to assign V, D and J gene segments. For a sequence to be retained, at least a six-nucleotide match to both a V gene segment and a J gene segment was required. A rearrangement counted as productive if the CDR3 had no stop codons and remained in frame with V and J, and every other rearrangement counted as non-productive. CDR3 was defined by IMGT convention, running from the second conserved V-encoded cysteine to the conserved J-encoded phenylalanine. The earlier analysis of a few hundred of the donors excluded any sequence lacking an unambiguous match to a single V gene segment. In an earlier analysis of 500 to 750 of the donors, V segments were called functional above 56.7% productive rearrangements and were called segregating when the between-donor standard deviation exceeded 5%. To diagnose cytomegalovirus status from the catalog of TCR beta chain sequences, a statistical classification framework was built. In a later analysis, TCR nucleotide sequences were compared against IMGT/GENE-DB human TR gene sequences so that V and J genes could be assigned. The TCRdist pipeline was used in a later analysis to assign CDR3 sequences and most-parsimonious VDJ recombination scenarios. In a later analysis, every TCR beta chain was defined by the combination of its CDR3 amino acid sequence and its V-gene family, and reads without a unique V-gene family were dropped. In a later analysis, 450 to 600 highly shared, low-generation-probability nucleotide sequences were removed to address suspected cross-contamination and a sequencing artifact. For each public chain, a later analysis derived a clonal expansion index from normalized ranks of inferred template counts within each repertoire. Generation probabilities in a later analysis came from a VDJ recombination model fitted to out-of-frame rearrangements, and those results were checked against IGoR. In a later analysis, hypergeometric tests were used to score TCR-TCR, TCR-HLA and TCR-CMV co-occurrence, with a repertoire-size bias correction applied to TCR pairs. In a later analysis, false discovery rates were estimated by permuting HLA or CMV assignments 20 times. A later analysis grouped co-occurring TCRs with DBSCAN, adding TCRdist sequence similarity when clustering within HLA-allele-positive subsets. For co-occurrence clustering, repertoires with fewer than 30,000 or more than 120,000 public chains were excluded, along with five or six repertoires with anomalous nucleotide sharing. In TCRdb, the immuneACCESS table is reduced to in-frame sequences with V and J assigned. These tables do not hold every clone; where another copy was compared, an unresolved V gene accounts for under half, and the others remain unexplained. Clone size and the V and J calls come from that table; the DNA yielded D and trimming. The sample data list about 130,000 clones, and 74% of these were observed just once. 4% of the sample is taken by the ten largest.

On this clone itself: Its antigen is unknown. No clone much larger than this one lies a single base away; base qualities are absent.

The receptor's source is a man in his forties in good health and CMV-seropositive. Material for sequencing was PBMCs. This chain joins TRBV5-6 to TRBJ1-2; the D gene is possibly TRBD1, with 5 bases matching. The nucleotide sequence is TGTGCCAGCAGCTGGGAAAGGGGCTATGGCTACACCTTC. The translation is CASSWERGYGYTF.